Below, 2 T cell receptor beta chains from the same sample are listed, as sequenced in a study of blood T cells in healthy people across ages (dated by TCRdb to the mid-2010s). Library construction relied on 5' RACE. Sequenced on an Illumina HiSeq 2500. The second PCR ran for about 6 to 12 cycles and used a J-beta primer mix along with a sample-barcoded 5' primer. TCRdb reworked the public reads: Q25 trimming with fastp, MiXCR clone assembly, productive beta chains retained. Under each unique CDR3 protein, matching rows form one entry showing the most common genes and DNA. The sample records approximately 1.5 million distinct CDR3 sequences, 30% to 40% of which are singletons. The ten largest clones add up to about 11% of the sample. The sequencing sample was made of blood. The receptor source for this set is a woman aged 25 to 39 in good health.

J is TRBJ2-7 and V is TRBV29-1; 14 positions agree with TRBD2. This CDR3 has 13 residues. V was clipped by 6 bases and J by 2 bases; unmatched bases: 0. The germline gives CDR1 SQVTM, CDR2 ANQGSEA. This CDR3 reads CSVTSGRAYEQYF. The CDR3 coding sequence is TGCAGCGTGACTAGCGGGAGGGCCTACGAGCAGTACTTC.

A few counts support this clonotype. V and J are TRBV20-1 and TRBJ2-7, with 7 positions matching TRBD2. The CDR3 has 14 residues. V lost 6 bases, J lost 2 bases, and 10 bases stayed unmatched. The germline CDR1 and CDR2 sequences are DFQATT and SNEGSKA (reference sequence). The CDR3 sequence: CSADAGDGTYEQYF. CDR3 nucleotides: TGCAGTGCCGACGCGGGGGACGGGACCTACGAGCAGTACTTC.